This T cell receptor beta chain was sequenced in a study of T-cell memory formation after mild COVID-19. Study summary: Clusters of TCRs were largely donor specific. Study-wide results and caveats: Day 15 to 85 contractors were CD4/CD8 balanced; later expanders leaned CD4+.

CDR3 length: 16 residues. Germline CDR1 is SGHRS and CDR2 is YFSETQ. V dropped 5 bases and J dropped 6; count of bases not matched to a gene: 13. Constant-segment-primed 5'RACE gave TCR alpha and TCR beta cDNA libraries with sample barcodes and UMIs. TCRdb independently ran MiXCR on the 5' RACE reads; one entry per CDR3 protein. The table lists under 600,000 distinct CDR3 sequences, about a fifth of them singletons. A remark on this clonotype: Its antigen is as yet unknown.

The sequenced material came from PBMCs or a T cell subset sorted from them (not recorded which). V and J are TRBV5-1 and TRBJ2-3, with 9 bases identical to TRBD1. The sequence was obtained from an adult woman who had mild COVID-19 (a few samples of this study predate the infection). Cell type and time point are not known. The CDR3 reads CASRSRQGEDLDTQYF. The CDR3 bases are TGCGCCAGCAGGTCCAGACAGGGGGAGGATTTGGATACGCAGTATTTT.